This T cell receptor beta chain was documented in a study of cytomegalovirus exposure and HLA in healthy donors. Vbeta (60) and Jbeta (13) primers were used in the PCR. Clones were read by immunoSEQ multiplex PCR, and TCRdb kept only the in-frame ones, dropping some. The table lists approximately 100,000 clones, approximately 72% of them singletons. Whole-study findings and limits: Whilst most TCR sequences proved rare, a subset of public TCRs occurred across many donors. The records held CMV serostatus as the only immune exposure information.

This clone turned up a few times. Its antigen is unidentified. Though nominally healthy at sampling, donors likely had unrecorded immune exposures. The material sequenced was PBMCs. The TCR comes from a man between 18 and 29 years old in good health and CMV-seropositive.

CDR3 region: CASRMPGPNEKLFF. In nucleotides, the CDR3 is TGTGCCAGCAGGATGCCTGGGCCTAATGAAAAACTGTTTTTT. The chain carries TRBV28 and TRBJ1-4; D ambiguous. Germline CDR1 and CDR2: MDHEN and SYDVKM. The CDR3 is made up of 14 amino acids. With 6 bases removed from V and 3 bases from J, the gap between germline ends came to 11 bases.